Below are 8 T cell receptor beta chains sequenced from a single sample in a study of T cell responses to AZD1222 COVID-19 vaccine. Using immunoSEQ multiplex PCR, the repertoire was profiled, and TCRdb retains in-frame clones only, with some absent. The data show under 150,000 clones, 70% to 90% seen once. Source: peripheral blood, taken on day 0 of AZD1222 vaccination. Source of these receptors: an adult in good health.

V and J are TRBV5-4 and TRBJ2-5; 7 nucleotides align to TRBD1. V dropped 5 bases and J dropped 4; count of bases not matched to a gene: 14. Per germline, CDR1 SGHNT and CDR2 YYREEE (reference sequence). The CDR3 consists of 16 residues. The chain's CDR3 is CASSPGIGSGGETQYF. Written as DNA, the CDR3 is TGTGCCAGCAGTCCTGGGATTGGGTCAGGGGGAGAGACCCAGTACTTC.

The chain employs TRBV11-2 and TRBJ1-2; TRBD1 might be the D (6 bases). The CDR3 consists of 14 residues. Germline CDR1 is SGHAT and CDR2 is FQNNGV. The ends were cut back, 4 bases at V and 4 bases at J, with 13 bases in the middle. CDR3 amino acids: CASSSQGHLYGYTF. The CDR3 nucleotides read TGTGCCAGCAGCTCACAGGGCCATCTCTATGGCTACACCTTC.

The rearrangement uses TRBV24-1 and TRBJ2-7; D perhaps matches TRBD2 (6 bases). Trimming pared 4 bases from V and 2 bases from J, leaving 14 bases between. Germline V lookup: CDR1 KGHDR, CDR2 SFDVKD. The CDR3 has 15 residues. The CDR3 is CATSDNRGKAYEQYF. The CDR3 nucleotides read TGTGCCACCAGTGACAATCGGGGGAAGGCCTACGAGCAGTACTTC.

This chain joins TRBV4-1 and TRBJ2-1, with 8 bases identical to TRBD2. There are 15 residues in the CDR3. V lost 1 base, J lost 9 bases, and 8 bases stayed unmatched. Germline V gene data show CDR1 as MGHRA and CDR2 as YSYEKL. Here the CDR3 DNA reads TGCGCCAGCAGCCAAGGGAGCGGGAGACGGGGTGAGCAGTTCTTC. It yields the protein CASSQGSGRRGEQFF.

The table lists this clone with a few counts. V gene TRBV7-2 combines with J gene TRBJ1-1, with D tentatively TRBD1 (5 bases). Trimming took 2 bases from V and 2 from J, leaving 9 bases between them. Germline CDR1 SGHTA, CDR2 FQGNSA. This CDR3 comprises 14 residues. Here the CDR3 reads CASSLRGLNTEAFF. The CDR3 DNA reads as TGTGCCAGCAGCTTACGGGGCTTAAACACTGAAGCTTTCTTT.

The chain is built from TRBV4-2 and TRBJ2-7, with 8 positions matching TRBD2. Germline-derived CDR1 and CDR2 are LGHNA and YNFKEQ. CDR3 length: 15 residues. V lost 4 bases, J lost 2 bases, and 7 bases stayed unmatched. CDR3: CASSLSGEGTYEQYF. The CDR3 DNA reads TGTGCCAGCAGCCTTAGCGGGGAGGGAACCTACGAGCAGTACTTC.

The V call is TRBV27, the J call TRBJ2-5; 7 positions match TRBD1. CDR1 MNHEY and CDR2 SMNVEV come from the germline V gene (reference sequence). Trimming took 6 bases from V and 6 from J; bases not matched to a gene: 10. The CDR3 spans 14 residues. The CDR3 DNA reads as TGTGCCAGCAGGCTACAGGGGAGAGGAAAGACCCAGTACTTC. Its translation is CASRLQGRGKTQYF.

The chain has TRBV7-2 and TRBJ2-2; D is possibly TRBD1 (5 bases). The CDR3 runs to 15 residues. V lost 1 base, J lost 3 bases, and 9 bases lay in between. From germline, CDR1 is SGHTA and CDR2 FQGNSA. The CDR3 DNA reads as TGTGCCAGCAGCTTAGGGGGCCTGTACACCGGGGAGCTGTTTTTT. It translates to CASSLGGLYTGELFF.